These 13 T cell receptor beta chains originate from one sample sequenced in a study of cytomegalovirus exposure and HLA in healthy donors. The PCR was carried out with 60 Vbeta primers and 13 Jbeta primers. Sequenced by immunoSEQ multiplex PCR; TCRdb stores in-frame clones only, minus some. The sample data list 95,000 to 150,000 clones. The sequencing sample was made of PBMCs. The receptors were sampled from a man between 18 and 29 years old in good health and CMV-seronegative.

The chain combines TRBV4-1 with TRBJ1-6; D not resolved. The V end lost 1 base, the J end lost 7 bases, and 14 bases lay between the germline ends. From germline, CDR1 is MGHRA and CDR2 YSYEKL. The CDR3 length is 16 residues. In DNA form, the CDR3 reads TGCGCCAGCAGCCAAGTCCCCGGGATATTGAATTCACCCCTCCACTTT. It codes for CASSQVPGILNSPLHF.

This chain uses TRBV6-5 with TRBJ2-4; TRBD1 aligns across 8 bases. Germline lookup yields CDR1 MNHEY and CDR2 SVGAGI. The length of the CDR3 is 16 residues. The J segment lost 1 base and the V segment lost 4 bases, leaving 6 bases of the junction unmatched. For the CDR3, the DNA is TGTGCCAGCAGTTCCGACAGGGGTTTGGCCAAAAACATTCAGTACTTC. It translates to CASSSDRGLAKNIQYF.

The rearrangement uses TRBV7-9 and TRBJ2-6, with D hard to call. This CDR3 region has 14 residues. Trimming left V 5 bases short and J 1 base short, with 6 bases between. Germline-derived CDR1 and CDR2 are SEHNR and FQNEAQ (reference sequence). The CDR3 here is CASSAPSGANVLTF. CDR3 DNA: TGTGCCAGCAGCGCGCCGTCTGGGGCCAACGTCCTGACTTTC.

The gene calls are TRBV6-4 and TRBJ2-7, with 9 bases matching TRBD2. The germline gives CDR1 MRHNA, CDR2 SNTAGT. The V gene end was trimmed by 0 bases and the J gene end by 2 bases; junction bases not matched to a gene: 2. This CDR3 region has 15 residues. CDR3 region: CASSDSSGSAYEQYF. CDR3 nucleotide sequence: TGTGCCAGCAGTGACTCTAGCGGGAGCGCCTACGAGCAGTACTTC.

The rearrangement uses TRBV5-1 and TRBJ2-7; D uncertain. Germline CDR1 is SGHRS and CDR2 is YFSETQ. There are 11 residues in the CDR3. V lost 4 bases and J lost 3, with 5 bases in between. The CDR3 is CASSPGYEQYF. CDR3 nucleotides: TGCGCCAGCAGCCCCGGCTACGAGCAGTACTTC.

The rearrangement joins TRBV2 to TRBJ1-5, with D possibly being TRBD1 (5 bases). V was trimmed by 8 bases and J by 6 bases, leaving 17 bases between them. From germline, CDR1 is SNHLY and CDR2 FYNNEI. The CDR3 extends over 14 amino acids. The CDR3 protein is CASLSRAPGQPQHF. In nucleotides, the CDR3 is TGTGCCAGCCTGAGCAGGGCACCAGGTCAGCCCCAGCATTTT.

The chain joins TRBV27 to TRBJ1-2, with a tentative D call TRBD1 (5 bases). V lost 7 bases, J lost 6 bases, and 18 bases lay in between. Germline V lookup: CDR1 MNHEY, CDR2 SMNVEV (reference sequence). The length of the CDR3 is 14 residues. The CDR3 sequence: CASTRYGGSDGYTF. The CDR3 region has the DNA TGTGCCAGCACCCGTTACGGGGGATCGGATGGCTACACCTTC.

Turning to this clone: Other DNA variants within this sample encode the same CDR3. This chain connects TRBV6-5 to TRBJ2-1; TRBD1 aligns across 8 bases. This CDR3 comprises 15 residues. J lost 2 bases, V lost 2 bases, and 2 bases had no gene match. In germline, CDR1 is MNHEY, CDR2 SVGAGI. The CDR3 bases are TGTGCCAGCAGTTACGGACAGGGAGCCTACAATGAGCAGTTCTTC. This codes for CASSYGQGAYNEQFF.

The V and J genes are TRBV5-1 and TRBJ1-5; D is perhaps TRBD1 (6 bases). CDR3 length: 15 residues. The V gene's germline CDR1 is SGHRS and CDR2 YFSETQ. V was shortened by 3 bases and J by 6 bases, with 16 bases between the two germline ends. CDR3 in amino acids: CASSSGGGRGQPQHF. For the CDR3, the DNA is TGCGCCAGCAGCTCCGGCGGGGGCCGGGGTCAGCCCCAGCATTTT.

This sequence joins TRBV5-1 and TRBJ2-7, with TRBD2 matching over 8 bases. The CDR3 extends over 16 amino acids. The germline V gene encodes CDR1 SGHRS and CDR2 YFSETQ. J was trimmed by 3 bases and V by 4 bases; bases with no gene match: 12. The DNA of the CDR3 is TGCGCCAGCAGCCCCGCCGGGGGGGGAATAGGCTACGAGCAGTACTTC. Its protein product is CASSPAGGGIGYEQYF. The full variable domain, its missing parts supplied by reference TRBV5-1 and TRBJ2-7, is KAGVTQTPRYLIKTRGQQVTLSCSPISGHRSVSWYQQTPGQGLQFLFEYFSETQRNKGNFPGRFSGRQFSNSRSEMNVSTLELGDSALYLCASSPAGGGIGYEQYFGPGTRLTVT.

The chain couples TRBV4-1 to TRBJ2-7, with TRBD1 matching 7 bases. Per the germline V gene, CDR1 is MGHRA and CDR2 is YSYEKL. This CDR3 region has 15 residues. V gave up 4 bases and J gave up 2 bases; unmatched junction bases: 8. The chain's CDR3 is CASSLESGQTYEQYF. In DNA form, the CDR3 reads TGCGCCAGCAGCCTGGAATCGGGACAGACCTACGAGCAGTACTTC.

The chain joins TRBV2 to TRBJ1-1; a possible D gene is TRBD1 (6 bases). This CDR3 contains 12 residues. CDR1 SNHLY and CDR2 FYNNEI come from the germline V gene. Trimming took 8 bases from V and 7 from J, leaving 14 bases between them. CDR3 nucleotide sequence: TGTGCCAGCGGACAGATCAAATTTGAAGCTTTCTTT. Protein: CASGQIKFEAFF. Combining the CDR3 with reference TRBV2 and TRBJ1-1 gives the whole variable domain EPEVTQTPSHQVTQMGQEVILRCVPISNHLYFYWYRQILGQKVEFLVSFYNNEISEKSEIFDDQFSVERPDGSNFTLKIRSTKLEDSAMYFCASGQIKFEAFFGQGTRLTVV.

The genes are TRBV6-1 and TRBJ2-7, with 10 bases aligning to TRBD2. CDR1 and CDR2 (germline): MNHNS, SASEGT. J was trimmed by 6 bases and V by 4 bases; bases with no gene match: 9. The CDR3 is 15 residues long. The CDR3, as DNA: TGTGCCAGCAGTGGACCCCTAGCGGGAGTTCCCGAGCAGTACTTC. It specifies CASSGPLAGVPEQYF.